This TCR beta chain was found in a study of T cells in Graves' hyperthyroidism and ophthalmopathy. Study details: Initial diagnosis, before any treatment, was when peripheral blood was collected.

Overall study results and limits: Appearing also in blood were most of the thyroid clonotypes expanded above 0.001.

Concerning this clonotype itself: No antigen is known for it.

Regions amplified from RNA transcripts were the TCR beta CDR3 regions. The TCR CDR3 first-round RT-PCR relied on the HTBI primer set. TCRdb redid the calling of the multiplex PCR reads with MiXCR, one entry per CDR3 protein. Seen here are hundreds of thousands of distinct CDR3 sequences, approximately 17% observed once, and the top ten hold 15% to 20%. The CDR3 consists of 19 residues. From germline, CDR1 is KGHSH and CDR2 LQKENI. Trimming took 1 base from V and 1 from J, leaving 19 bases between them. The TCR comes from a woman between 18 and 29 years old with Graves' ophthalmopathy. The sequenced material came from blood. This sequence joins TRBV18 and TRBJ2-2, with TRBD2 as a possible D gene (6 bases). The CDR3 protein is CASSPLEPAGSMNTGELFF. The DNA for the CDR3 is TGTGCCAGCTCACCACTAGAACCGGCGGGATCCATGAACACCGGGGAGCTGTTTTTT.